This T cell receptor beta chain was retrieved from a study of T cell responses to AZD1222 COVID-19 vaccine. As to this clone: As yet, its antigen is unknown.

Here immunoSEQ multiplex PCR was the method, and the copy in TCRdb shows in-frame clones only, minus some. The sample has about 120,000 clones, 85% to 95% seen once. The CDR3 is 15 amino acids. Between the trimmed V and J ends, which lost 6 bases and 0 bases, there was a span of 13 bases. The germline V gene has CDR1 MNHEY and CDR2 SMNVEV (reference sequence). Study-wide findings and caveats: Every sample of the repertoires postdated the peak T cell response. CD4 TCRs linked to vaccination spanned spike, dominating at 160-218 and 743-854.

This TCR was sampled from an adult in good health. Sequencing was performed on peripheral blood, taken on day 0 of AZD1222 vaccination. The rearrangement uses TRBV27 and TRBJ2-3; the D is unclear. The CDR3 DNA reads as TGTGCCAGCAGCCCCGGTGCAGGTAGCACAGATACGCAGTATTTT. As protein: CASSPGAGSTDTQYF.